The clone carrying this T cell receptor (beta chain) was recorded a few times. TCRdb re-called the 5' RACE reads through MiXCR, storing one row per CDR3 protein. The data show about 57,000 distinct CDR3 sequences, 28% seen once. Material: tumor-infiltrating memory CD4+ T cells sorted from the breast tumor. This sample's subset: memory CD4+ T cells, CD4+CD45RO+CD25-. The sequence derives from a female donor with breast cancer.

Here the CDR3 DNA reads TGCGCCAGCAGCCAAGACCCGTCTTGGGGAGGCCACACCTTC. Protein sequence: CASSQDPSWGGHTF. This sequence joins TRBV4-1 and TRBJ1-2; D unclear. Germline loops: CDR1 MGHRA, CDR2 YSYEKL. The CDR3 has 14 residues. V was clipped by 0 bases and J by 12 bases, with 17 bases between them.